These 20 T cell receptor beta chains share one sample of origin, sequenced in a study of blood T cells in healthy people across ages (dated by TCRdb to the mid-2010s). Receptors were amplified or captured by 5' RACE. The sample was run on an Illumina HiSeq 2500. The second PCR ran for about 6 to 12 cycles and used a J-beta primer mix along with a sample-barcoded 5' primer. TCRdb reprocessing: public reads trimmed at Q25 with fastp, clones called with MiXCR, in-frame beta chains kept. Entries that share a CDR3 protein sequence are merged under the most common genes and DNA. The sample records approximately 490,000 distinct CDR3 sequences, approximately 25% of which are singletons. Clones ranked in the top ten supply under 9% of the sample. Another study also made use of these data, one on T cells of mothers and their children.

Sequenced: blood. The receptors here all came from a boy younger than 18 in good health.

This clonotype was seen only a few times. This rearrangement joins TRBV5-4 to TRBJ1-4, with TRBD1 matching over 7 bases. V lost 4 bases to trimming and J lost 4 bases; unmatched junction nucleotides: 13. CDR1 and CDR2 from the germline V gene are SGHNT and YYREEE (reference sequence). This CDR3 comprises 17 residues. The CDR3 bases are TGTGCCAGCAGCCGGGGACAGAACCCGAATGGTAATGAAAAACTGTTTTTT. Its protein product is CASSRGQNPNGNEKLFF.

The rearrangement uses TRBV20-1 and TRBJ2-3; 7 nucleotides match TRBD2. Germline V gene lookup returns CDR1 DFQATT and CDR2 SNEGSKA (reference sequence). The J segment lost 1 base and the V segment lost 4 bases, leaving 14 bases of the junction unmatched. The CDR3 is 17 amino acids. This CDR3 is CSAMGVGAGTRTDTQYF. In DNA, the CDR3 is TGCAGTGCTATGGGGGTAGGAGCGGGAACACGCACAGATACGCAGTATTTT.

The table lists this clonotype with many counts. The V call is TRBV6-5, the J call TRBJ2-5; 9 bases are shared with TRBD1. The CDR3 has 15 amino acids. V gave up 2 bases and J gave up 5 bases; unmatched junction bases: 6. Germline CDR1 is MNHEY and CDR2 is SVGAGI. The CDR3: CASSYPLGTGETQYF. As DNA, the CDR3 is TGTGCCAGCAGTTACCCCCTTGGGACAGGGGAGACCCAGTACTTC.

The V and J genes are TRBV10-3 and TRBJ2-2; 7 bases are a match to TRBD2. V lost 9 bases, J lost 0 bases, and 7 bases stayed unmatched. The length of the CDR3 is 15 residues. Germline assignment: CDR1 ENHRY and CDR2 SYGVKD. In DNA form, the CDR3 reads TGTGCCATGCAATCTAGCGGACCGAACACCGGGGAGCTGTTTTTT. The encoded protein is CAMQSSGPNTGELFF.

The chain has TRBV12-3 or TRBV12-4 and TRBJ1-4; 7 nucleotides line up with TRBD1. This CDR3 spans 15 amino acids. V dropped 5 bases and J dropped 7; count of bases not matched to a gene: 10. The CDR3 here is CASSTRGGAGEKLFF. CDR3 nucleotide sequence: TGTGCCAGCAGTACAAGAGGGGGCGCAGGTGAAAAACTGTTTTTT.

This clonotype appeared once. V and J are TRBV20-1 and TRBJ2-3, with a tentative D call TRBD2 (5 bases). The CDR3 consists of 12 residues. CDR1 DFQATT and CDR2 SNEGSKA come from the germline V gene (reference sequence). Trimming took off 7 bases at V and 6 bases at J, with 14 bases between the two ends. The CDR3 bases are TGCAGTGGAGCCCCAGGACTGGATACGCAGTATTTT. Its protein is CSGAPGLDTQYF.

This clonotype has a handful of counts. This rearrangement joins TRBV7-9 to TRBJ2-5; 8 bases are a match to TRBD2. CDR3 length: 15 residues. Unmatched junction bases numbered 3, after V lost 0 bases and J lost 3 bases. Looked up from germline, CDR1 is SEHNR and CDR2 is FQNEAQ (reference sequence). Here the CDR3 DNA reads TGTGCCAGCAGCTTAGCGCGGCGGGGGGAAGAGACCCAGTACTTC. This sequence encodes CASSLARRGEETQYF.

CDR3 amino acids: CATSGTDSSYNEQFF. In DNA form, the CDR3 reads TGTGCCACCAGTGGGACAGACAGCTCCTACAATGAGCAGTTCTTC. J is TRBJ2-1 and V is TRBV24-1; D possibly corresponds to TRBD1 (6 bases). Germline loops: CDR1 KGHDR, CDR2 SFDVKD. The CDR3 is made up of 15 amino acids. Trimming took off 5 bases at V and 0 bases at J, with 10 bases between the two ends.

The table lists this clonotype with a few counts. The chain has TRBV27 and TRBJ2-3; 8 bases are a match to TRBD2. The V segment lost 4 bases and the J segment 6 bases; nucleotides outside the gene matches: 9. Per germline, CDR1 MNHEY and CDR2 SMNVEV (reference sequence). The CDR3 length is 15 residues. The CDR3 spells CASSWGLVQSDTQYF. The CDR3 nucleotides are TGTGCCAGCAGTTGGGGACTAGTTCAGTCCGATACGCAGTATTTT.

This chain joins TRBV7-2 and TRBJ2-1; D is perhaps TRBD2 (6 bases). With 8 bases removed from V and 10 bases from J, the gap between germline ends came to 12 bases. CDR3 length: 11 amino acids. Germline V CDR1 and CDR2: SGHTA, FQGNSA. The CDR3 reads CASGGPREQFF. The DNA of the CDR3 is TGTGCCAGCGGAGGGCCTCGGGAGCAGTTCTTC.

This clonotype came up a few times. The genes are TRBV5-1 and TRBJ2-5; 7 nucleotides agree with TRBD1. The J call is doubtful: the DNA matches TRBJ2-1 better. Germline values: CDR1 SGHRS, CDR2 YFSETQ. The CDR3 is made up of 15 amino acids. The DNA of the CDR3 is TGCGCCAGCGATCCTAGGGGGCTAAGGTCTAATGAGCAGTTCTTC. Translating it yields CASDPRGLRSNEQFF.

This clonotype appeared a few times. The V and J genes are TRBV28 and TRBJ1-2, with 8 bases fitting TRBD1. Trimming removed 6 bases from V and 3 bases from J; junction bases left unmatched: 6. The CDR3 is 14 residues long. Germline CDR1 MDHEN, CDR2 SYDVKM. DNA for the CDR3: TGTGCCAGCAGGGGGACAGGCCTAGACTATGGCTACACCTTC. Encoded protein: CASRGTGLDYGYTF.

This clonotype was seen only a few times. The chain combines TRBV4-3 with TRBJ2-1; TRBD1 matches at 7 bases. Germline CDR1 is LGHNA and CDR2 is YSLEER. Trimming took 1 base from V and 7 from J; bases not matched to a gene: 7. The CDR3 loop spans 15 amino acids. The CDR3 is CASSQGTGETNEQFF. CDR3 DNA: TGCGCCAGCAGCCAAGGGACAGGAGAAACGAATGAGCAGTTCTTC.

The chain uses TRBV12-3 or TRBV12-4 and TRBJ2-4, with D maybe TRBD2 (6 bases). V dropped 8 bases and J dropped 3 bases, with 23 bases sitting between them. The CDR3 loop spans 17 amino acids. CDR3 DNA: TGTGCCAGCGCATCGGTCATCGGGAGCGGGTTCAAAAACATTCAGTACTTC. Its protein product is CASASVIGSGFKNIQYF.

This clonotype showed up just a few times. The genes are TRBV30 and TRBJ1-1; 8 bases line up with TRBD1. Germline V gene data show CDR1 as GTSNPN and CDR2 as SVGIG (reference sequence). The CDR3 runs 16 residues. J lost 1 base, V lost 3 bases, and 10 bases had no gene match. DNA for the CDR3: TGTGCCTGGAGATTCGGACAGGGAAGGGGGAACACTGAAGCTTTCTTT. This codes for CAWRFGQGRGNTEAFF.

The chain is built from TRBV29-1 and TRBJ2-3; D is ambiguous. Germline lookup yields CDR1 SQVTM and CDR2 ANQGSEA. V was clipped by 4 bases and J by 14 bases, with 10 bases between them. The CDR3 has 9 residues. The chain's CDR3 is CSVAPSLYF. CDR3 nucleotides: TGCAGCGTTGCCCCCTCCCTGTATTTT.

This clonotype has only a few counts. The chain is built from TRBV14 and TRBJ2-5; unclear D gene. V gave up 1 base and J gave up 1 base, with 7 bases separating them. The CDR3 covers 14 residues. Germline V gene sequence: CDR1 SGHDN, CDR2 FVKESK. The CDR3 is CASSQALLQETQYF. CDR3 in DNA: TGTGCCAGCAGCCAAGCCCTACTCCAAGAGACCCAGTACTTC.

This clonotype was found once. The rearrangement uses TRBV7-2 and TRBJ2-1, with 9 bases fitting TRBD2. J lost 9 bases, V lost 5 bases, and 8 bases had no gene match. CDR1 is SGHTA and CDR2 is FQGNSA in the germline V gene. The CDR3 spans 14 residues. This CDR3 is CASSGSGRYREQFF. For the CDR3, the DNA is TGTGCCAGCAGCGGAAGCGGGAGGTATCGTGAGCAGTTCTTC.

The chain uses TRBV29-1 and TRBJ2-1; 10 bases align to TRBD2. V trimming: 7 bases; J trimming: 3 bases; junction bases outside the gene matches: 15. The CDR3 is 17 residues long. Germline assignment: CDR1 SQVTM and CDR2 ANQGSEA. The DNA of the CDR3 is TGCAGCGGCTCGGGACTAGCGTCCCCAGCCCACTACAATGAGCAGTTCTTC. Translating it yields CSGSGLASPAHYNEQFF.

The rearrangement joins TRBV25-1 to TRBJ2-1; 7 bases are shared with TRBD1. Per the germline V gene, CDR1 is MGHDK and CDR2 is SYGVNS. The CDR3 totals 16 residues. V gave up 3 bases and J gave up 5 bases; unmatched junction bases: 10. The DNA for the CDR3 is TGTGCCAGCAGTGATAAAAGGGGGCTTTTGAACAATGAGCAGTTCTTC. Amino acid sequence: CASSDKRGLLNNEQFF.